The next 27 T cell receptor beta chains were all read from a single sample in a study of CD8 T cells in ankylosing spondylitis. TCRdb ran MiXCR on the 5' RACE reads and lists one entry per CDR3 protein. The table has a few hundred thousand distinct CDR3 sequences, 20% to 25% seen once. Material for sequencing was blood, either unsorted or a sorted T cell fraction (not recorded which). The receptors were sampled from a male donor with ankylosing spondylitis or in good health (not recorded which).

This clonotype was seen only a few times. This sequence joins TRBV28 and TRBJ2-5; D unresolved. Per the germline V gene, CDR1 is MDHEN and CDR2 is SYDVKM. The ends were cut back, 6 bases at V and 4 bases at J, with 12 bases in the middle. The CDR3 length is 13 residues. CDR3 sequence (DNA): TGTGCCAGCAGGCCGGGCCAAGGAGAGACCCAGTACTTC. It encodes CASRPGQGETQYF. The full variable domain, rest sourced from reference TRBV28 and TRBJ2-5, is DVKVTQSSRYLVKRTGEKVFLECVQDMDHENMFWYRQDPGLGLRLIYFSYDVKMKEKGDIPEGYSVSREKKERFSLILESASTNQTSMYLCASRPGQGETQYFGPGTRLLVL.

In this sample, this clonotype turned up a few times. As DNA, the CDR3 is TGTGCCACCAGTACCGGGACAGGGATTTTCGATGAGCAGTTCTTC. This gives the protein CATSTGTGIFDEQFF. The rearrangement links TRBV15 to TRBJ2-1; 9 bases line up with TRBD1. The germline gives CDR1 LNHNV, CDR2 YYDKDF (reference sequence). V dropped 6 bases and J dropped 8; count of bases not matched to a gene: 11. The CDR3 is 15 amino acids.

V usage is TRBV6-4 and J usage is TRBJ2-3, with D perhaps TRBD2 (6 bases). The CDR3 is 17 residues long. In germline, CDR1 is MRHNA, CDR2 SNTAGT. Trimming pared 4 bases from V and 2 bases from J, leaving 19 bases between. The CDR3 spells CASSVHFGGVPTDTQYF. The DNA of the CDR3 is TGTGCCAGCAGTGTCCATTTCGGCGGGGTGCCCACAGATACGCAGTATTTT.

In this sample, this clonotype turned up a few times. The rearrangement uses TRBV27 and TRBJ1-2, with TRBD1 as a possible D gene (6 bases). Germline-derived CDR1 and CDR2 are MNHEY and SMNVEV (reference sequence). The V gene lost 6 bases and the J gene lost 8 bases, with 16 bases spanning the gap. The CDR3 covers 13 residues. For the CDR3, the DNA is TGTGCCAGCAGACAGGGTGTCGCCAGGGGCTACACCTTC. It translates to CASRQGVARGYTF.

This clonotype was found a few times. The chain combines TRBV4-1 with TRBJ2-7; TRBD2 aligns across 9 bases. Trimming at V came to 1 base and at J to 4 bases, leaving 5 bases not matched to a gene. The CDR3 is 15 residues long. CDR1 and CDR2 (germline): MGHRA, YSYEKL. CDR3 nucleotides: TGCGCCAGCAGCCAAGCTCCTAGCGGGGAATACGAGCAGTACTTC. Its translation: CASSQAPSGEYEQYF.

The CDR3 coding sequence is TGTGCCAGCAGCCCTAGAGAAATCTCCTACGAGCAGTACTTC. This codes for CASSPREISYEQYF. The J gene is TRBJ2-7, the V gene TRBV12-3 or TRBV12-4; no clear D. The V gene lost 6 bases and the J gene lost 0 bases, with 12 bases spanning the gap. CDR3 size: 14 residues.

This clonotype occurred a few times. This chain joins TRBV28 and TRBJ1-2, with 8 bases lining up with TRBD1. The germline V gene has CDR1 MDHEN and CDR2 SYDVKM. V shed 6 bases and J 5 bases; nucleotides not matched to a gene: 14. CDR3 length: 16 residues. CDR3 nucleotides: TGTGCCAGCAGCCTAGACAGGGGCGAAGTTATATATGGCTACACCTTC. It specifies CASSLDRGEVIYGYTF.

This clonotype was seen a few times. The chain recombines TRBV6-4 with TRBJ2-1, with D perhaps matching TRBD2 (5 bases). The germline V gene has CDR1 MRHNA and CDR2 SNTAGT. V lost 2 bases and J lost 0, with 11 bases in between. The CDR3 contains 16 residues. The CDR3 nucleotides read TGTGCCAGCAGTGACGCACCCGAGGGCTCCTACAATGAGCAGTTCTTC. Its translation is CASSDAPEGSYNEQFF.

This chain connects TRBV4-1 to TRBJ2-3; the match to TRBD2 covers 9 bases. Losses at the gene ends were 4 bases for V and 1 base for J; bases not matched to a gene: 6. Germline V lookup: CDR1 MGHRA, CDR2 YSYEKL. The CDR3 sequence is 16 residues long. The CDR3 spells CASSPMGGGGTDTQYF. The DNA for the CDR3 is TGCGCCAGCAGCCCCATGGGCGGGGGGGGCACAGATACGCAGTATTTT.

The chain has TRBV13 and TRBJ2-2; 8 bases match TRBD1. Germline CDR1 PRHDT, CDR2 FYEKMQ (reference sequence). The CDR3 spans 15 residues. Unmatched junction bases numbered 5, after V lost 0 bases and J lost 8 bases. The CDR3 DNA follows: TGTGCCAGCAGCTTAGGGGACAGGGTCTCGGGGGAGCTGTTTTTT. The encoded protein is CASSLGDRVSGELFF.

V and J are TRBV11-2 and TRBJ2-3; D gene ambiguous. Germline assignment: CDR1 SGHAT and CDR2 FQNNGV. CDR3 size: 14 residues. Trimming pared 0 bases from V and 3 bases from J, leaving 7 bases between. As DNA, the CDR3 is TGTGCCAGCAGCTTAGAGGCCTTTACAGATACGCAGTATTTT. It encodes CASSLEAFTDTQYF.

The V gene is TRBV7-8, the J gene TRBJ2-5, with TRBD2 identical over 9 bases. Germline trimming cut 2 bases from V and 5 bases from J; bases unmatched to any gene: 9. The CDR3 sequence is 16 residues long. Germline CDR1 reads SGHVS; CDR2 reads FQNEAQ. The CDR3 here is CASSLIAGGGMETQYF. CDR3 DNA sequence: TGTGCCAGCAGCTTAATCGCGGGGGGGGGAATGGAGACCCAGTACTTC.

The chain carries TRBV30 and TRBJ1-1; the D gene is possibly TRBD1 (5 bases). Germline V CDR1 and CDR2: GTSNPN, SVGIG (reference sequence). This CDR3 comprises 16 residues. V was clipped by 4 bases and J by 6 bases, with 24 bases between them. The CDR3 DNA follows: TGTGCCTGGACGAGTGGGACCTCCCCTTATGTTGCTGAAGCTTTCTTT. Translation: CAWTSGTSPYVAEAFF.

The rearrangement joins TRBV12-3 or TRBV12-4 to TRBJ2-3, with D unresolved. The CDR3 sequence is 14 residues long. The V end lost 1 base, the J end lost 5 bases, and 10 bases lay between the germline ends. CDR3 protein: CASSLVGWKDTQYF. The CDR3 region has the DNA TGTGCCAGCAGTTTAGTGGGTTGGAAAGATACGCAGTATTTT.

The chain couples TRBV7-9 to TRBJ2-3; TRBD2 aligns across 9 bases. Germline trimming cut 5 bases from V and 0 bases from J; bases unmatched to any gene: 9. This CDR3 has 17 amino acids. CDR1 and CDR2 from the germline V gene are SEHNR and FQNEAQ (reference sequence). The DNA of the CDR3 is TGTGCCAGCAGCCCCCCGGTTCTAGCGGGGAGCACAGATACGCAGTATTTT. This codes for CASSPPVLAGSTDTQYF.

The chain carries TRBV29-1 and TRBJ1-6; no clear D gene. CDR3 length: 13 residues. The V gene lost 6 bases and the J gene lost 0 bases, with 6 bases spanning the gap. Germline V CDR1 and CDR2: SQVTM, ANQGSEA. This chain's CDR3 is CSVQSSYNSPLHF. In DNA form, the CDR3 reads TGCAGCGTGCAGAGCTCCTATAATTCACCCCTCCACTTT.

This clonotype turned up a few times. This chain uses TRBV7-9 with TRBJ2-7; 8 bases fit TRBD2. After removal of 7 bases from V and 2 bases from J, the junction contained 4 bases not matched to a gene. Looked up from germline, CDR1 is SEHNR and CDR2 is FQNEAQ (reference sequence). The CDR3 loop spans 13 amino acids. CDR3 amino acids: CASTLGGAYEQYF. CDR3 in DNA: TGTGCCAGCACTCTCGGGGGGGCCTACGAGCAGTACTTC.

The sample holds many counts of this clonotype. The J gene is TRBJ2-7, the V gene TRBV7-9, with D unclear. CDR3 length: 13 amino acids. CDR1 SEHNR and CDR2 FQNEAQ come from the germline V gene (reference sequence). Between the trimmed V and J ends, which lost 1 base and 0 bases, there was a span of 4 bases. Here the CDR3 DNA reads TGTGCCAGCAGCTTAGTCGACTCCTACGAGCAGTACTTC. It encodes CASSLVDSYEQYF.

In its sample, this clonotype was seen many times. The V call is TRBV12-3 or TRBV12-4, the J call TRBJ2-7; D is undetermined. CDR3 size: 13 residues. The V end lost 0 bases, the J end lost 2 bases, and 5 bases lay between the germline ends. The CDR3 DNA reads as TGTGCCAGCAGTTTAGCGGAAACCTACGAGCAGTACTTC. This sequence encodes CASSLAETYEQYF.

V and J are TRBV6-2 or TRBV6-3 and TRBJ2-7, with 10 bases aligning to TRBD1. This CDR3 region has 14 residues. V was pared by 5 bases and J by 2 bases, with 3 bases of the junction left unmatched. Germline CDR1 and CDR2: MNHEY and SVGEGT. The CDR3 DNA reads TGTGCCAGCAGTGGACAGGGGGGAACCTACGAGCAGTACTTC. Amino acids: CASSGQGGTYEQYF.

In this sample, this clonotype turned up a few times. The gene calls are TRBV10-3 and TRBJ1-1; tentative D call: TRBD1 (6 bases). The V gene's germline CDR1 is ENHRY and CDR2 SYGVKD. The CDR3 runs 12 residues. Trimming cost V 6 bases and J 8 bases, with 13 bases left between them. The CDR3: CAISDYRAEAFF. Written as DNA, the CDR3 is TGTGCCATCAGCGATTACAGGGCCGAAGCTTTCTTT.

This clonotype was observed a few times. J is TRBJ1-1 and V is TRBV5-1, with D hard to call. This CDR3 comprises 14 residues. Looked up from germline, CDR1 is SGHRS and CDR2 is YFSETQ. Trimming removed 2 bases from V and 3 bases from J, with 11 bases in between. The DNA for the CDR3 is TGCGCCAGCAGCTTAATACCCGAGGACACTGAAGCTTTCTTT. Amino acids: CASSLIPEDTEAFF.

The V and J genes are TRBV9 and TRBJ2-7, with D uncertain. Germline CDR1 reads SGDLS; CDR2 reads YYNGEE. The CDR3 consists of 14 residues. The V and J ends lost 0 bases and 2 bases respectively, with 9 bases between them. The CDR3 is CASSVDWLAYEQYF. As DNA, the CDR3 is TGTGCCAGCAGCGTAGACTGGCTTGCCTACGAGCAGTACTTC.

The CDR3 reads CASRNITGDQETQYF. The CDR3, as DNA: TGTGCCAGCAGGAACATAACAGGGGATCAAGAGACCCAGTACTTC. This chain joins TRBV5-4 and TRBJ2-5, with TRBD1 identical over 7 bases. The CDR3 covers 15 residues. Germline CDR1 is SGHNT and CDR2 is YYREEE (reference sequence). The ends lost 5 bases at V and 2 bases at J; junction bases unmatched: 9.

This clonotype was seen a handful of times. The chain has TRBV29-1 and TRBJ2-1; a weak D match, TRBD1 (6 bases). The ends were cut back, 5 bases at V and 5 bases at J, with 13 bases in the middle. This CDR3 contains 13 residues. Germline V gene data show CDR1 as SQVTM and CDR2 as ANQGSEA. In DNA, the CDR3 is TGCAGCGTTATGCACAGGGATAACAATGAGCAGTTCTTC. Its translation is CSVMHRDNNEQFF.

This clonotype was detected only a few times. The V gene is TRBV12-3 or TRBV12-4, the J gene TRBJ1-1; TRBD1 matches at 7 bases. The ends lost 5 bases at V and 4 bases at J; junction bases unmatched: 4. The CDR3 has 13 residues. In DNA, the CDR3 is TGTGCCAGCAGTCCCACAGGGGCCACTGAAGCTTTCTTT. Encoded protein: CASSPTGATEAFF.

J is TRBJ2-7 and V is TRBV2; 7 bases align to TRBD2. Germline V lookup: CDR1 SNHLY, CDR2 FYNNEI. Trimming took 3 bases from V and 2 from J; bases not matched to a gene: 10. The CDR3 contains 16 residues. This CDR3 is CASSEGRVISPYEQYF. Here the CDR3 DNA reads TGTGCCAGCAGTGAGGGGAGGGTGATCTCCCCCTACGAGCAGTACTTC.